This T cell receptor (beta chain) was captured in a study of blood T cell repertoires in COVID-19. The CDR3 runs 12 residues. TCRdb keeps only in-frame clones here, not all; method: immunoSEQ multiplex PCR. The sample records about 160,000 clones, approximately 91% being singletons. The sequencing sample was made of peripheral blood. The V call is TRBV7-5, the J call TRBJ2-3; the table's D call, TRBD2, was not checked against the DNA. TRBV7-5 is listed as a pseudogene. The clonotype comes from a young man with acute or convalescent COVID-19. CDR3 nucleotides: TGTGCCAGAATCCTAGCGCCAGGTCAGCGGTATTTT. Translation: CARILAPGQRYF.